This T cell receptor (beta chain) emerged from a study of technical replicates of blood from a handful of donors. The data were produced by immunoSEQ multiplex PCR, yet TCRdb's version contains in-frame clones alone and is incomplete. The repertoire holds 45,000 to 60,000 clones, with 91% as singletons. This CDR3 is built from 11 residues. The sample comprised PBMCs. The receptor was derived from a human donor in good health. Some clones in this sample may be carry-over from other donors' samples. The chain joins TRBV21-1 to TRBJ1-1. TRBV21-1 is listed as a pseudogene. The chain's CDR3 is CASPSDTEAFF. DNA of the CDR3: TGTGCCAGTCCGAGTGACACTGAAGCTTTCTTT.